This T cell receptor (beta chain) was recovered during a study of cytomegalovirus exposure and HLA in healthy donors (dated by TCRdb to about 2017). Study-wide context: An earlier analysis of around 600 of the donors reported 276 Gb of sequence data and roughly 100 million unique TCR beta sequences from 190 million or so T cells. Roughly 320 gigabases of sequencing data and approximately 91 million unique TCR sequences made up an early release that covered roughly 670 HLA-typed donors. The T cell repertoires of about 700 subjects were profiled by immunosequencing and related to cytomegalovirus serostatus. The number of typed donors differed by locus: 629-630 for A, B, C, DRB1 and DQB1; 500 to 550 for DQA1; about 600 for DPA1; and around 450 for DPB1. Of the roughly 400 genotyped donors, 81% were placed in the genetic ancestry cluster associated with self-reported Caucasian donors. HLA typing covered class I and class II loci at four-digit resolution. The later analysis used no new phenotypic data to find candidate immune exposures, relying instead on TCR beta sequences and their occurrence across donors. Every repertoire in the discovery cohort had been generated on one and the same sequencing platform. In an earlier analysis of roughly 600 of the donors, high-throughput TCR beta sequencing was used to judge whether each TCR beta V gene segment behaved as functional or pseudogenic. A later genetic analysis used genome-wide SNP genotypes for about 60% of the roughly 670 donors, treating that subset as a discovery cohort. To predict cytomegalovirus infection status, the study brought together high-throughput TCR immunosequencing, statistical association of individual TCRs with disease status, and machine learning. A separate validation cohort of roughly 130 different subjects was used in addition to the approximately 670-subject first cohort. A later analysis re-examined previously published TCR beta repertoires from 600 to 700 donors and added high-resolution HLA genotyping to investigate patterns of TCR occurrence. Donor age, sex, ethnicity and CMV serostatus were collected together with the repertoire data. A handful of DR-DQ haplotypes were handled as single units for association and clustering because linkage in the cohort was strong. On average, roughly 250,000 unique TCR beta nucleotide sequences were sequenced per donor among some 420 genotyped donors of the cohort, with around 19% of those sequences being non-productive. The study aimed to test whether signatures of past pathogen exposure could be identified by cataloging public T cell receptors. The paper's findings and limits, for the study overall: Correlated functional status among segregating V segments might be attributable to linkage disequilibrium, but an unknown experimental factor could not be ruled out. The authors suggested that the approach could potentially be extended to other disease states and immunological phenotypes. Broadly in line with IMGT annotations, most TCR beta V segments showed up in productive rearrangements about 87% or about 30% of the time in an earlier analysis of several hundred of the donors. A later analysis associated about 17,000 TCR beta sequences with specific HLA alleles at a false discovery rate of 0.05. The only immune exposure information available for the cohort was CMV serostatus. Some IMGT-functional V segments, including TRBV6-2 and TRBV6-3, could not be told apart with the 87-base-pair reads, so those segments were excluded. Several of the top co-occurrence clusters appeared to be linked to parvovirus B19, influenza, CMV and Epstein-Barr virus, according to a later analysis. HLA typing was unavailable for some donors at each locus, so association tests used only the typed subset. When HLA alleles, especially DR and DQ, strongly co-occurred, TCR associations were difficult to assign to individual alleles. The classifier was reported to diagnose cytomegalovirus status with high specificity and sensitivity in both the original and validation cohorts. Sequencing depth was assumed to be roughly uniform across donors in the presence/absence analyses, though that assumption may not hold. The cohort was sequenced for TCR beta chains only, and without alpha or paired-chain data the features that could be detected were limited. A further reported finding was that TCR beta sequences accurately predicted the HLA-A and HLA-B alleles for most subjects in the first cohort. In a later analysis, HLA-associated TCR beta chains were found to be more clonally expanded and to have lower generation probabilities than equally common non-associated chains. According to a later genetic analysis, donors in an Asian-associated ancestry cluster had fewer N-insertions in productive TCRs than the approximately 670-donor mean. The study listed 150 to 200 TCR beta chains as associated with cytomegalovirus. In a later genetic analysis, a missense DCLRE1C variant was associated with V-gene and J-gene trimming of TCR beta chains, and the association was replicated in an independent cohort. According to a later analysis, TCR association rates differed among HLA loci, with DRB1 alleles showing the most associated TCRs and HLA-C alleles showing the fewest. The sequencing pipeline was judged likely to have produced a cluster of highly shared sequence variants as a technical artifact. A later analysis found that most CMV-associated TCR beta chains appeared HLA-restricted, with HLA associations seemingly driven largely by CMV exposure. The earlier analysis of fewer than 750 of the donors excluded seventeen rarely observed V segments, including chromosome 9 orphons, because counts were too low. Most TCR sequences were observed very rarely across donors, whereas some public TCRs were present in many individuals. In vitro tests confirmed that three of the cytomegalovirus-associated TCR beta chains recognize cytomegalovirus antigens.

This clone was counted only a few times. Its antigen is currently not known. The input lacks base qualities; no much larger clone sits a single base away. The cohort comprised fewer than 750 healthy bone marrow donors. Cohort members were all nominally healthy when sampled, although unrecorded immune exposures were likely present. The donor tested CMV seronegative and was one of the 352 seronegative cohort members. Every donor gave a peripheral blood sample, and the peripheral blood mononuclear cells from that sample were used for TCR beta sequencing. Genomic DNA was extracted from the blood cell samples with the Qiagen DNeasy Blood Extraction Kit. V and J lose 1 base and 8 bases, and a span of 11 bases separates them. From its cysteine to its phenylalanine, the CDR3 spans 13 amino acids. The kept DNA is CDR3 alone, 39 bases in frame from the first base. The germline V gene yields MDHEN for CDR1 and SYDVKM for CDR2.

Receptor amplification or capture employed the immunoSEQ multiplex PCR assay. The multiplex PCR relied on a mix of 60 forward primers for TCR Vbeta segments and 13 reverse primers for TCR Jbeta segments. The CDR3 region of rearranged TCR beta genes was amplified from genomic DNA with a multiplex PCR assay. Amplified TCR beta libraries were sequenced as 87-base-pair reads on the Illumina HiSeq System. Per the source publication's procedure: Across the 500 to 850 repertoires, a later analysis counted tens of millions of unique TCR beta chains, about 10 million of which were shared by at least two donors. Raw reads were error-corrected and collapsed into unique sequences by a nearest-neighbor algorithm in which closely related sequences were merged to remove PCR and sequencing errors. CDR3 sequences were aligned to IMGT reference sequences to assign V, D and J gene segments. Each retained sequence needed at least a six-nucleotide match to both a V gene segment and a J gene segment. Rearrangements were called productive when the CDR3 lacked stop codons and stayed in frame with V and J; all others were non-productive. CDR3 was defined according to IMGT convention as the region running from the second conserved V-encoded cysteine to the conserved J-encoded phenylalanine. In an earlier analysis of more than 550 of the donors, sequences lacking an unambiguous match to a single V gene segment were excluded. An earlier analysis of almost 600 of the donors classified V segments as functional when productive rearrangements were above 56.7% and as segregating when the standard deviation between donors was above 5%. A statistical classification framework was built for diagnosing cytomegalovirus status from the catalog of TCR beta chain sequences. In a later analysis, TCR nucleotide sequences were compared against IMGT/GENE-DB human TR gene sequences so that V and J genes could be assigned. A later analysis assigned CDR3 sequences and most-parsimonious VDJ recombination scenarios with the TCRdist pipeline. In a later analysis, each TCR beta chain was defined by its CDR3 amino acid sequence together with its V-gene family, and reads lacking a unique V-gene family were excluded. As a way to deal with suspected cross-contamination and a sequencing artifact, a later analysis dropped 450 to 600 nucleotide sequences that were highly shared and had low generation probability. In a later analysis, a clonal expansion index was calculated for each public chain from normalized within-repertoire ranks of inferred template counts. In a later analysis, generation probabilities were computed using a VDJ recombination model fitted to out-of-frame rearrangements, and the results were checked against IGoR. In a later analysis, TCR-TCR, TCR-HLA and TCR-CMV co-occurrence was scored with hypergeometric tests, and a repertoire-size bias correction was applied to TCR pairs. False discovery rates were estimated in a later analysis by permuting HLA or CMV assignments 20 times. In a later analysis, co-occurring TCRs were grouped using DBSCAN, with TCRdist sequence similarity added in when clustering inside HLA-allele-positive subsets. For co-occurrence clustering, repertoires with fewer than 30,000 or more than 120,000 public chains were excluded, along with five repertoires with anomalous nucleotide sharing. TCRdb carries this immuneACCESS record with in-frame sequences only. Its versions omit some clonotypes, under half of them owing to an unresolved V gene in the studies checked, with the rest unexplained. That table furnishes V, J and clone size, whereas the DNA furnished D and trimming. In all, the sample holds about 160,000 clones, and under 85% of those were seen once. The ten largest clones capture around 1.5% of the sample.

Sequenced sample: PBMCs. The rearranged segments are TRBV28 and TRBJ1-1; the D gene identity is not certain. This sequence originates from a woman aged 25 to 45 in good health and CMV-seronegative. The bases are TGTGCCAGCAGTTTATATGCAGGCCTCGAAGCTTTCTTT. It codes for CASSLYAGLEAFF.